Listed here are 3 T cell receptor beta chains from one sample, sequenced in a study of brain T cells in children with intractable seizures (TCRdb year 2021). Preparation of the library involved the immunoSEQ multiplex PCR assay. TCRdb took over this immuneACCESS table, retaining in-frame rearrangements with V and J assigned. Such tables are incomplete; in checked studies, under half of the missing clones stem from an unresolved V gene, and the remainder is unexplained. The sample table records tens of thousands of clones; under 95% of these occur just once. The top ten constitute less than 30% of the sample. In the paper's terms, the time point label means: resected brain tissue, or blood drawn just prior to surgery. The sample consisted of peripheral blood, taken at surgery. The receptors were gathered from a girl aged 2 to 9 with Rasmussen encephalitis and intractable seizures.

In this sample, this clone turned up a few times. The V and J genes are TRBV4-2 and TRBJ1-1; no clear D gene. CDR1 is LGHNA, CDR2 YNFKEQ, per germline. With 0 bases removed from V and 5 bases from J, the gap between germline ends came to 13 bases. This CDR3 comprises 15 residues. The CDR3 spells CASSQDWAGTTEAFF. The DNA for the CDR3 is TGTGCCAGCAGCCAAGATTGGGCAGGCACAACTGAAGCTTTCTTT.

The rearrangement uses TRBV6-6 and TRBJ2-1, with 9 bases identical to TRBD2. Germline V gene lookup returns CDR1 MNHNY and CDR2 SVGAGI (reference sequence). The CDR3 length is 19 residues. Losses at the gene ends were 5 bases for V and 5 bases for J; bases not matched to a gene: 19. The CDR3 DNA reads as TGTGCCAGCAGTCGCGTTGGTAGGGCTAGCGGGGTGAGTCACAATGAGCAGTTCTTC. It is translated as CASSRVGRASGVSHNEQFF.

CDR3 DNA: TGTGCCAGCTTTCTTGCAGGGACAGGGGTTGGAAACACCATATATTTT. It yields the protein CASFLAGTGVGNTIYF. The rearrangement uses TRBV5-6 and TRBJ1-3; 10 bases fit TRBD1. V shed 7 bases and J 3 bases; nucleotides not matched to a gene: 10. The germline V gene encodes CDR1 SGHDT and CDR2 YYEEEE. The length of the CDR3 is 16 residues.